This is a list of T cell receptor beta chains from one sample in a study of Tregs in tolerant kidney transplant recipients. The repertoire was sequenced with immunoSEQ multiplex PCR; TCRdb's copy has only in-frame clones and lacks some. The profile shows 200,000 to 300,000 clones, approximately 83% of them singletons. The sequenced material came from CD4+ T cells from blood. These receptor sequences come from a human donor in good health. Each CDR3 is given with its conserved first and last residue. The D gene is left open where the match is weak. Not all rows give a size; the values are once, few, many and, for expanded clones, a class.

D gene: TRBD1
V gene: TRBV7-9
clone size: -
J gene: TRBJ1-1
CDR3 protein: CASSLSGGTEAFF
CDR3 DNA: TGTGCCAGCAGCTTATCAGGGGGCACTGAAGCTTTCTTT

D gene: -
V gene: TRBV19
clone size: -
J gene: TRBJ1-2
CDR3 protein: CASSTPNGRNYGYTF
CDR3 DNA: TGTGCCAGTAGTACCCCTAATGGCCGTAACTATGGCTACACCTTC

D gene: -
V gene: TRBV10-3
clone size: -
J gene: TRBJ1-1
CDR3 protein: CAIKQEGEAFF
CDR3 DNA: TGTGCCATTAAACAGGAAGGTGAAGCTTTCTTT

D gene: TRBD2
V gene: TRBV7-2
clone size: -
J gene: TRBJ2-7
CDR3 protein: CASSLQGLLGGRLNEQYF
CDR3 DNA: TGTGCCAGCAGCTTACAGGGTCTTTTAGGCGGGAGACTCAACGAGCAGTACTTC

D gene: TRBD2
V gene: TRBV6-1
clone size: -
J gene: TRBJ2-7
CDR3 protein: CASSRTSGSHEQYF
CDR3 DNA: TGTGCCAGCAGTCGGACTAGCGGGAGCCACGAGCAGTACTTC

D gene: TRBD1
V gene: TRBV29-1
clone size: -
J gene: TRBJ1-3
CDR3 protein: CSVSPTQGVGNTIYF
CDR3 DNA: TGCAGCGTCAGCCCCACCCAGGGGGTTGGAAACACCATATATTTT

D gene: TRBD2
V gene: TRBV18
clone size: -
J gene: TRBJ2-1
CDR3 protein: CASSRTSGRLFSYNEQFF
CDR3 DNA: TGTGCCAGCTCACGGACTAGCGGGAGGCTCTTCTCCTACAATGAGCAGTTCTTC

D gene: TRBD2
V gene: TRBV7-2
clone size: -
J gene: TRBJ2-3
CDR3 protein: CASSRSGRPLPQYF
CDR3 DNA: TGTGCCAGCAGCCGTAGCGGGAGACCGCTCCCGCAGTATTTT

D gene: -
V gene: TRBV27
clone size: -
J gene: TRBJ2-2
CDR3 protein: CASRVLTERTGELFF
CDR3 DNA: TGTGCCAGCAGAGTCTTGACAGAACGCACCGGGGAGCTGTTTTTT

D gene: TRBD1
V gene: TRBV19
clone size: -
J gene: TRBJ1-2
CDR3 protein: CASSIDRDRFNYGYTF
CDR3 DNA: TGTGCCAGTAGTATCGACCGGGACAGATTTAACTATGGCTACACCTTC

D gene: -
V gene: TRBV7-8
clone size: once
J gene: TRBJ1-2
CDR3 protein: CAVSWDGNYGYTF
CDR3 DNA: TGTGCCGTCTCCTGGGACGGTAACTATGGCTACACCTTC

D gene: -
V gene: TRBV6-5
clone size: -
J gene: TRBJ2-7
CDR3 protein: CASAVADSYEQYF
CDR3 DNA: TGTGCCAGCGCCGTGGCAGACTCCTACGAGCAGTACTTC